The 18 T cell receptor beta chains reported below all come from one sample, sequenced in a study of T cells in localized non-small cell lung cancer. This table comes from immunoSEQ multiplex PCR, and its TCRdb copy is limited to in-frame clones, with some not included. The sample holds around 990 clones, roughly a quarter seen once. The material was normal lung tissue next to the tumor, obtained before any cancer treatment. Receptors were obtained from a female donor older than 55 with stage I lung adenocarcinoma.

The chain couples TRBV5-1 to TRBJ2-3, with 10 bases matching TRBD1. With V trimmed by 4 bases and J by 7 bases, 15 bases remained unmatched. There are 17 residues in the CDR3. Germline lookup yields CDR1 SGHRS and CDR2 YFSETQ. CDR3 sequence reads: CASSTGQPGQGKYTQYF. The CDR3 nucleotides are TGCGCCAGCAGCACAGGCCAGCCGGGACAGGGGAAGTATACGCAGTATTTT.

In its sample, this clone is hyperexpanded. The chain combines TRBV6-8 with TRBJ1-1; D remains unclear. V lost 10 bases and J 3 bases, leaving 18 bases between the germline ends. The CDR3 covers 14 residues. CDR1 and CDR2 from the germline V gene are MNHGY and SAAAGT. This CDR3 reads CATHERLADTEAFF. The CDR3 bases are TGTGCCACCCACGAACGCCTGGCGGACACTGAAGCTTTCTTT.

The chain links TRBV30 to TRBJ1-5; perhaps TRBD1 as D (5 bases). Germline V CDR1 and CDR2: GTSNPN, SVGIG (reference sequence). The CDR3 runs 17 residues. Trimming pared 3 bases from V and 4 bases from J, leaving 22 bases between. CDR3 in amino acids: CAWSATLLAGINQPQHF. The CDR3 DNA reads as TGTGCCTGGAGCGCTACCCTTTTGGCAGGGATAAATCAGCCCCAGCATTTT.

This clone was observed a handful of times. The CDR3, as DNA: TGTGCCTGGAGTGTACGGTCGGAAGAACACTATGGCTACACCTTC. This gives the protein CAWSVRSEEHYGYTF. The chain links TRBV30 to TRBJ1-2; no definite D call. The V and J ends lost 0 bases and 3 bases respectively, with 14 bases between them. The germline V gene has CDR1 GTSNPN and CDR2 SVGIG (reference sequence). The length of the CDR3 is 15 residues.

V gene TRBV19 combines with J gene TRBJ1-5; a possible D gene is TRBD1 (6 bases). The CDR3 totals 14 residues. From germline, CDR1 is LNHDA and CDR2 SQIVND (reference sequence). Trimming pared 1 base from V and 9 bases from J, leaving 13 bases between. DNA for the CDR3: TGTGCCAGTAGTATAGGGGGGCAGCGTTCGCCCCAGCATTTT. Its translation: CASSIGGQRSPQHF.

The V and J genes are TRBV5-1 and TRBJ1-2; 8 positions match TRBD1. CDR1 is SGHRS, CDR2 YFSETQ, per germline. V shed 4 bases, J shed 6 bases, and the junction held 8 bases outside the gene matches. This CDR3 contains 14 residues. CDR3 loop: CASSPGQGRDGYTF. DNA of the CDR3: TGCGCCAGCAGCCCCGGACAGGGAAGAGATGGCTACACCTTC.

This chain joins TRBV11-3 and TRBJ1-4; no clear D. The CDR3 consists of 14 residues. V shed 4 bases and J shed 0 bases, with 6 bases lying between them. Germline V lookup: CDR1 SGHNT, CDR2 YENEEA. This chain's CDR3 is CASSSTATNEKLFF. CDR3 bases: TGTGCCAGCAGCTCAACTGCAACTAATGAAAAACTGTTTTTT.

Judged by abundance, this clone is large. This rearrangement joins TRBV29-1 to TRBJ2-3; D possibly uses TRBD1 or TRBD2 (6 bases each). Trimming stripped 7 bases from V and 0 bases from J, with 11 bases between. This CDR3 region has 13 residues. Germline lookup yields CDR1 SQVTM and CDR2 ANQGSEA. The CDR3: CSGGAASTDTQYF. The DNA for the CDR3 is TGCAGCGGGGGGGCGGCTAGCACAGATACGCAGTATTTT.

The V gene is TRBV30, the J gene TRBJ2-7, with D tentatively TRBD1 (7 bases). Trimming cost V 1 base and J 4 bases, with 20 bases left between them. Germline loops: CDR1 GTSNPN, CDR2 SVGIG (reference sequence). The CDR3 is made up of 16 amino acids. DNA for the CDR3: TGTGCCTGGAGTGCCTGGGGGGTGGAGGGGGCTTACGAGCAGTACTTC. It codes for CAWSAWGVEGAYEQYF.

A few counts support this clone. The CDR3 DNA reads as TGCAGCGTTGCGACAGTAGGAAACACCATATATTTT. Amino acids: CSVATVGNTIYF. The rearrangement uses TRBV29-1 and TRBJ1-3, with D maybe TRBD1 (5 bases). The CDR3 spans 12 residues. Between the trimmed V and J ends, which lost 4 bases and 4 bases, there was a span of 8 bases. Per germline, CDR1 SQVTM and CDR2 ANQGSEA.

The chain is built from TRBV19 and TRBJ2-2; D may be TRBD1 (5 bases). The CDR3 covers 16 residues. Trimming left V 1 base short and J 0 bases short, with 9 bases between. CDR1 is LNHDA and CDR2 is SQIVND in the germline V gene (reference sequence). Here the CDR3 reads CASSIGQGTNTGELFF. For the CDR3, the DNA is TGTGCCAGTAGTATAGGGCAGGGAACGAACACCGGGGAGCTGTTTTTT.

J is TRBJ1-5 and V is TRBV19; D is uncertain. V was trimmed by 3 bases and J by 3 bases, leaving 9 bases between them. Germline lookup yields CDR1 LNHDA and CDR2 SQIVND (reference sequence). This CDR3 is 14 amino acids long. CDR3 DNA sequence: TGTGCCAGTAGTATGGCAGCATTCAATCAGCCCCAGCATTTT. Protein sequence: CASSMAAFNQPQHF.

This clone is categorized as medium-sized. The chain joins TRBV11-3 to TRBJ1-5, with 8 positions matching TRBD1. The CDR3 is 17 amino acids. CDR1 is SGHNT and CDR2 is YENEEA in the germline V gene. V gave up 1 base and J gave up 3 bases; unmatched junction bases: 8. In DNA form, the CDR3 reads TGTGCCAGCAGCTTAGTCGGAACGGGACAGGTCAATCAGCCCCAGCATTTT. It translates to CASSLVGTGQVNQPQHF.

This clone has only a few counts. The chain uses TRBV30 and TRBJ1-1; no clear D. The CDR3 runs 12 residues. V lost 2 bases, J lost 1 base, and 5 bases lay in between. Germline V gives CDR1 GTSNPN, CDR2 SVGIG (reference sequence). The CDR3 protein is CAWSRRNTEAFF. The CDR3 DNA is TGTGCCTGGAGTCGGCGGAACACTGAAGCTTTCTTT.

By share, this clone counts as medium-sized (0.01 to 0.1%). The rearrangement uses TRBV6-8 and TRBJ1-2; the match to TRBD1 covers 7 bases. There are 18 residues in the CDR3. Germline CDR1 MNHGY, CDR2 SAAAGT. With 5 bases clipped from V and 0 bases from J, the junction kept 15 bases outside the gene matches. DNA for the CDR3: TGTGCCAGCAGTCCCTTCACCTCCGGGACAGATACTAACTATGGCTACACCTTC. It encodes CASSPFTSGTDTNYGYTF.

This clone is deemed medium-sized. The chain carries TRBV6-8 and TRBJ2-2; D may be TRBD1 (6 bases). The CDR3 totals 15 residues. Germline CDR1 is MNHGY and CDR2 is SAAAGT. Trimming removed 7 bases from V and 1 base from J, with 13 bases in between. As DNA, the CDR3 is TGTGCCAGCAACCTCCTGACAGGGAACACCGGGGAGCTGTTTTTT. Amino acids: CASNLLTGNTGELFF.

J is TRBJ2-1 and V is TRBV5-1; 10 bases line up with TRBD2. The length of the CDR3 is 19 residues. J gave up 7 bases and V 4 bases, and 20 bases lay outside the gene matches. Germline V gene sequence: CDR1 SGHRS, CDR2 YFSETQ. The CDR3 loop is CASSPWGSGGPGGGNEQFF. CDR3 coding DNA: TGCGCCAGCAGCCCCTGGGGTAGCGGGGGGCCAGGAGGAGGGAATGAGCAGTTCTTC.

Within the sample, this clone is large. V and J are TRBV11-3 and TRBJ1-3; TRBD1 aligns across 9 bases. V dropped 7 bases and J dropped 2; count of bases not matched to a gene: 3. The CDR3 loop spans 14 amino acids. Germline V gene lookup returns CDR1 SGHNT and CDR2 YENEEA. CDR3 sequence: CASNDRGAGNTIYF. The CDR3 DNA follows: TGTGCCAGCAACGACAGGGGGGCTGGAAACACCATATATTTT.